These 2 T cell receptor beta chains were sequenced from one sample in a study of cytomegalovirus exposure and HLA in healthy donors. Primers included in the PCR were 60 Vbeta and 13 Jbeta primers. The protocol was immunoSEQ multiplex PCR, while the TCRdb copy is restricted to in-frame clones and leaves out a portion. In the table there are about 160,000 clones, about three quarters of which are singletons. The sample consisted of PBMCs. Receptor source: a female donor in good health and CMV-seronegative.

CDR3 sequence reads: CASSIVATGANYGYTF. CDR3 in DNA: TGTGCCAGTAGTATAGTCGCGACAGGGGCTAACTATGGCTACACCTTC. The J gene is TRBJ1-2, the V gene TRBV19, with 8 bases matching TRBD1. CDR3 length equals 16 residues. Trimming took 1 base from V and 0 from J; bases not matched to a gene: 4. CDR1 is LNHDA, CDR2 SQIVND, per germline (reference sequence).

This chain joins TRBV5-1 and TRBJ2-5, with D maybe TRBD1 (6 bases). V dropped 3 bases and J dropped 3 bases, with 24 bases sitting between them. Germline CDR1 and CDR2: SGHRS and YFSETQ. This CDR3 region has 18 residues. The CDR3 loop reads CASSSGLLRQAKKETQYF. CDR3 sequence (DNA): TGCGCCAGCAGCTCGGGGCTACTTAGACAGGCTAAAAAAGAGACCCAGTACTTC.